This T cell receptor (beta chain) appears in the sequencing data of a study of blood T cells in healthy people across ages. A second PCR, run for roughly 7 to 12 cycles, used a sample-barcoded 5' primer plus a J-beta primer mix. TCRdb re-called the 5' RACE reads through MiXCR, storing one row per CDR3 protein. This table holds hundreds of thousands of distinct CDR3 sequences, under 40% found once. This CDR3 has 13 amino acids. Per the germline V gene, CDR1 is SGHTS and CDR2 is YDEGEE. The V end lost 0 bases, the J end lost 7 bases, and 7 bases lay between the germline ends. The clonotype originates from a man aged 18-30 years in good health. The sequencing input was blood. The chain links TRBV5-8 to TRBJ2-2, with TRBD1 as a possible D gene (5 bases). The CDR3 here is CASSLDRNGELFF. As DNA, the CDR3 is TGTGCCAGCAGCTTGGACAGGAACGGGGAGCTGTTTTTT. The full variable domain, its missing parts supplied by reference TRBV5-8 and TRBJ2-2, is EAGVTQSPTHLIKTRGQQATLRCSPISGHTSVYWYQQALGLGLQFLLWYDEGEERNRGNFPPRFSGRQFPNYSSELNVNALELEDSALYLCASSLDRNGELFFGEGSRLTVL.